This T cell receptor beta chain was profiled in a study of cytomegalovirus exposure and HLA in healthy donors (dated by TCRdb to 2016 to 2017). In the study overall: An earlier analysis of some 600 of the donors reported over 250 Gb of sequence data and 95 million to 120 million unique TCR beta sequences obtained from roughly 170 million T cells. An early release that covered fewer than 750 HLA-typed donors contained around 300 gigabases of sequencing data and approximately 85 million unique TCR sequences. Of the approximately 400 genotyped donors, 80% to 90% were placed in the genetic ancestry cluster associated with self-reported Caucasian donors. The study aimed to test whether cataloging public T cell receptors could reveal signatures of past pathogen exposure. The T cell repertoires of 666 subjects were profiled by immunosequencing and related to cytomegalovirus serostatus. Along with the approximately 700-subject first cohort, a separate validation cohort of 120 different subjects was used. The study combined high-throughput TCR immunosequencing, statistical association of individual TCRs with disease status, and machine learning to predict cytomegalovirus infection status. A later analysis re-examined previously published TCR beta repertoires from over 500 donors and added high-resolution HLA genotyping to investigate patterns of TCR occurrence. Rather than drawing on any new phenotypic data, the later analysis identified candidate immune exposures from TCR beta sequences and the way those sequences occurred across donors. To decide whether each TCR beta V gene segment behaved as functional or pseudogenic, an earlier analysis of fewer than 750 of the donors relied on high-throughput TCR beta sequencing. Donor age, sex, ethnicity and CMV serostatus were collected together with the repertoire data. A later genetic analysis used genome-wide SNP genotypes for about 65% of the roughly 700 donors, treating that subset as a discovery cohort. All discovery cohort repertoires had been generated on a single sequencing platform. Class I and class II HLA loci were covered by the typing at four-digit resolution. The number of donors typed differed by locus, with roughly 620-630 for A, B, C, DRB1 and DQB1, roughly 520 for DQA1, approximately 580 for DPA1, and under 490 for DPB1. A handful of DR-DQ haplotypes were handled as single units for association and clustering because linkage in the cohort was strong. Across 300 to 400 genotyped donors of the cohort, an average of roughly 230,000 unique TCR beta nucleotide sequences per donor were sequenced, and 15% to 20% of those sequences were non-productive.

Overall study results and their limits: Cytomegalovirus status was reported to be diagnosed by the classifier with high specificity and sensitivity in both the original and validation cohorts. Three of the identified cytomegalovirus-associated TCR beta chains were confirmed in vitro to be specific for cytomegalovirus antigens. A later analysis reported that several top co-occurrence clusters appeared linked to parvovirus B19, influenza, CMV and Epstein-Barr virus. The presence/absence analyses assumed that sequencing depth was roughly uniform across donors, and that assumption may not be true. In the study, 150 to 200 TCR beta chains were listed as associated with cytomegalovirus. Immune exposure information for the cohort was limited to CMV serostatus. A later analysis found that most CMV-associated TCR beta chains appeared HLA-restricted, with HLA associations seemingly driven largely by CMV exposure. Some IMGT-functional V segments, including TRBV6-2 and TRBV6-3, could not be told apart with the 87-base-pair reads, so those segments were excluded. Linkage disequilibrium might explain the correlated functional status among segregating V segments, but an unknown experimental factor could not be ruled out. This cohort had only TCR beta chains sequenced, and the lack of alpha or paired-chain data limited which features could be detected. At a false discovery rate of 0.05, a later analysis linked about 16,000 TCR beta sequences to specific HLA alleles. In a later genetic analysis, fewer N-insertions in productive TCRs were reported among donors in an Asian-associated ancestry cluster than the approximately 710-donor mean. Most TCR sequences were seen in very few donors, while some public TCRs were found in many individuals. Compared with equally common non-associated chains, HLA-associated TCR beta chains in a later analysis were more clonally expanded and had lower generation probabilities. It was suggested by the authors that the approach could potentially be generalized to other disease states and immunological phenotypes. A group of highly shared sequence variants was considered likely to be a technical artifact of the sequencing pipeline. A later genetic analysis associated a missense DCLRE1C variant with V-gene and J-gene trimming of TCR beta chains, and an independent cohort replicated the association. The earlier analysis of about 600 of the donors excluded about 16 rarely observed V segments, including chromosome 9 orphons, because counts were too low. A further reported finding was that TCR beta sequences accurately predicted the HLA-A and HLA-B alleles for most subjects in the first cohort. When HLA alleles, especially DR and DQ, strongly co-occurred, TCR associations were difficult to assign to individual alleles. HLA typing was unavailable for some donors at each locus, so association tests used only the typed subset. Broadly in line with IMGT annotations, most TCR beta V segments showed up in productive rearrangements about 87% or about 30% of the time in an earlier analysis of about 500 of the donors. According to a later analysis, TCR association rates differed among HLA loci, with DRB1 alleles showing the most associated TCRs and HLA-C alleles showing the fewest.

In total, fewer than 750 healthy bone marrow donors made up the cohort. At the time of sampling, every cohort member was nominally healthy, though immune exposures that went unrecorded were likely present. The donor was CMV seronegative and belonged to the group of 350 to 400 seronegative cohort members. A peripheral blood sample was collected from each donor, and TCR beta sequencing was performed on peripheral blood mononuclear cells. Genomic DNA was extracted from the blood cell samples with the Qiagen DNeasy Blood Extraction Kit. Comment on this clone: Its antigen target is currently unknown. No base quality values were provided; no much bigger clone lies one nucleotide off.

V lost 0 bases and J lost 8 bases; the stretch between them is 7 bases long. Taken from the germline V gene, the CDR1 and CDR2 loops are SGHVS and FQNEAQ. Its CDR3 holds 13 amino acids, cysteine through phenylalanine. The CDR3 DNA has 39 bases and is translated from base 1. The library was built by means of the immunoSEQ multiplex PCR assay. For the multiplex PCR, a mixture combining 60 forward primers for TCR Vbeta segments and 13 reverse primers for TCR Jbeta segments was used. A multiplex PCR assay on genomic DNA amplified the CDR3 region of rearranged TCR beta genes. Amplified TCR beta libraries were sequenced as 87-base-pair reads on the Illumina HiSeq System. The original pipeline was this. A later analysis tallied tens of millions of unique TCR beta chains across the roughly 610 repertoires, and some 10 million of those chains were shared by two or more donors. Raw reads were error-corrected and collapsed into unique sequences with a nearest-neighbor algorithm that merged closely related sequences to remove PCR and sequencing errors. Alignment of CDR3 sequences to IMGT reference sequences was used to assign V, D and J gene segments. For a sequence to be retained, at least a six-nucleotide match to both a V gene segment and a J gene segment was required. A rearrangement counted as productive if the CDR3 had no stop codons and remained in frame with V and J, and every other rearrangement counted as non-productive. CDR3 was defined according to IMGT convention as the region running from the second conserved V-encoded cysteine to the conserved J-encoded phenylalanine. Sequences without an unambiguous match to a single V gene segment were excluded from the earlier analysis of almost 600 of the donors. An earlier analysis of several hundred of the donors called V segments functional above 56.7% productive rearrangements and segregating when the between-donor standard deviation exceeded 5%. A statistical classification framework was built for diagnosing cytomegalovirus status from the catalog of TCR beta chain sequences. A later analysis assigned V and J genes by comparing TCR nucleotide sequences with IMGT/GENE-DB human TR gene sequences. Using the TCRdist pipeline, a later analysis assigned CDR3 sequences along with most-parsimonious VDJ recombination scenarios. A later analysis defined each TCR beta chain by its CDR3 amino acid sequence plus V-gene family, and excluded reads lacking a unique V-gene family. In a later analysis, 550 to 650 highly shared, low-generation-probability nucleotide sequences were removed to address suspected cross-contamination and a sequencing artifact. For each public chain, a later analysis derived a clonal expansion index from normalized ranks of inferred template counts within each repertoire. Generation probabilities in a later analysis came from a VDJ recombination model fitted to out-of-frame rearrangements, and those results were checked against IGoR. In a later analysis, TCR-TCR, TCR-HLA and TCR-CMV co-occurrence was scored with hypergeometric tests, and a repertoire-size bias correction was applied to TCR pairs. To estimate false discovery rates, a later analysis permuted the HLA or CMV assignments 20 times. In a later analysis, co-occurring TCRs were grouped using DBSCAN, with TCRdist sequence similarity added in when clustering inside HLA-allele-positive subsets. Co-occurrence clustering excluded repertoires with fewer than 30,000 or more than 120,000 public chains, plus five with anomalous nucleotide sharing. TCRdb provides this immuneACCESS table in a form limited to in-frame rearrangements. Some clones are lacking; in checked studies, under half of them reflect an unresolved V gene, and why the rest are absent is not known. The V and J calls and clone size are taken from that table; D and trimming were inferred from the DNA. The sample has around 300,000 clones on record, roughly 89% of them singletons. The ten biggest clones cover approximately 2.2% of the sample.

Sequenced material: PBMCs. Recombination linked TRBV7-8 to TRBJ1-4, with the D gene not clear enough to name. The receptor was isolated from a woman aged 18 to 35 in good health and CMV-seronegative. The CDR3 reads CASSLASNEKLFF. DNA sequence: TGTGCCAGCAGCTTAGCTAGTAACGAAAAACTGTTTTTT.